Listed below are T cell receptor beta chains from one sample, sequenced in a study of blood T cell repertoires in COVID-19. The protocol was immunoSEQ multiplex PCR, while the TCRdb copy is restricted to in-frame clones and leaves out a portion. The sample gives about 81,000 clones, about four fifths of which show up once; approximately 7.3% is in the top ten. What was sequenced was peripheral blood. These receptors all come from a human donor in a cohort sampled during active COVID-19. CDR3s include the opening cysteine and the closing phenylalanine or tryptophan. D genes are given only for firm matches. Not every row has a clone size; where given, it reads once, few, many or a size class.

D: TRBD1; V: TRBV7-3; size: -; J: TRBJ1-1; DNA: TGTGCCAGCAGCTCTTCGAGGACAGGCGTGAACACTGAAGCTTTCTTT; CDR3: CASSSSRTGVNTEAFF
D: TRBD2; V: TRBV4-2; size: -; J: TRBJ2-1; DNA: TGTGCCAGCAGCCAAGATCTGGGAGGGTCAGAGCAGTTCTTC; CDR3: CASSQDLGGSEQFF
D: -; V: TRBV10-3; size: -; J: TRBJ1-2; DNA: TGTGCCATCAGATACAGGGTGGAGACTAACTATGGCTACACCTTC; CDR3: CAIRYRVETNYGYTF
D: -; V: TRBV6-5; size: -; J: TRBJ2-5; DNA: TGTGCCAGCAGGACAGTCCAAGAGACCCAGTACTTC; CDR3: CASRTVQETQYF
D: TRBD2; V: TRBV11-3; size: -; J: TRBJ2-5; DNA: TGTGCCAGCAGCTCCGGCGCGGGGGGGCTCCTACAAGAGACCCAGTACTTC; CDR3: CASSSGAGGLLQETQYF
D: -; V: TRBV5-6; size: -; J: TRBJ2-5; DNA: TGTGCCAGCAGCATGGAAGGACCGGGGGAGACCCAGTACTTC; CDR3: CASSMEGPGETQYF
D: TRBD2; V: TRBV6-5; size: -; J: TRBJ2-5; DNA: TGTGCCAGCAGTTTCCCGGGAGGTCAAGAGACCCAGTACTTC; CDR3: CASSFPGGQETQYF
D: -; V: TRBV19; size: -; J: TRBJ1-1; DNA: TGTGCCAGTAGTATCCCTCGACAGTCCCCGGGAGCTTTCTTT; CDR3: CASSIPRQSPGAFF
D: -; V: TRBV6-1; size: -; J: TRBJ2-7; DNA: TGTGCCAGCAGTGAATATAGCGGAGCGGCCAACGACGAGCAGTACTTC; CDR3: CASSEYSGAANDEQYF
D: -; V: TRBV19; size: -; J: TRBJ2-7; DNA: TGTGCCACCTCGGACAGAACCTACGAGCAGTACTTC; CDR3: CATSDRTYEQYF
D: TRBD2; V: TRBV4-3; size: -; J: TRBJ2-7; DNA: TGCGCCAGCAGCCAAGGACTAGCGGGGGTGTCCTACGAGCAGTACTTC; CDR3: CASSQGLAGVSYEQYF
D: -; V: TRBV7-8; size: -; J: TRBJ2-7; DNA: TGTGCCAGCAGCTTAGGAGTCGCCGGTTCGGAGCAGTACTTC; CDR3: CASSLGVAGSEQYF
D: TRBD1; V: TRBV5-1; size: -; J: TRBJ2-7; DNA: TGCGCCAGCAGCTTGGGAGGGACAGCGTCGTACGAGCAGTACTTC; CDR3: CASSLGGTASYEQYF
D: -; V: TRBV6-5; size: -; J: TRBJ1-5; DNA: TGTGCCAGCAGTTACGGGAGAGATCAGCCCCAGCATTTT; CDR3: CASSYGRDQPQHF
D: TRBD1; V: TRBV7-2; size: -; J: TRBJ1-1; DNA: TGTGCCAGCAGCAGAGCGGACAGGTCGAACACTGAAGCTTTCTTT; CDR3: CASSRADRSNTEAFF
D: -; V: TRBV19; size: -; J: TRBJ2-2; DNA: TGTGCCACCATCTACGCGAACACCGGGGAGCTGTTTTTT; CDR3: CATIYANTGELFF
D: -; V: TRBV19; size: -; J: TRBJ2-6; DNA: TGTGCCAGTAGTATTAACTCTGGGGCCAACGTCCTGACTTTC; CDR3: CASSINSGANVLTF
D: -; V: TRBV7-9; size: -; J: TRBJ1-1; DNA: TGTGCCAGCAGCCTACAGGGTGGGGACACTGAAGCTTTCTTT; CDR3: CASSLQGGDTEAFF
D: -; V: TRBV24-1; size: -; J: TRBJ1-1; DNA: TGTGCCACCAGTGATTTAAGGTTTGACAGTACGGCTTTCTTT; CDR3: CATSDLRFDSTAFF
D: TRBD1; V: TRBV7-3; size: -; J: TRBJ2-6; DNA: TGTGCCAGCAGCTTAACCGGACAGGTTTCTGGGGCCAACGTCCTGACTTTC; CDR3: CASSLTGQVSGANVLTF
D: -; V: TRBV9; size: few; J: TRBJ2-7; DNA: TGTGCCAGCAGCGCATACGTGGGGGCCGACGAGCAGTACTTC; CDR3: CASSAYVGADEQYF
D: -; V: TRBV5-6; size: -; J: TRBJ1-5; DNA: TGTGCCAGCAGCAATCGACAGGCCCGGGGCAATCAGCCCCAGCATTTT; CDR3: CASSNRQARGNQPQHF
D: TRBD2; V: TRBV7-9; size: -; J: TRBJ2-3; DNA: TGTGCCAGCAGCGTTAGCGGGGGGATGCATACGCAGTATTTT; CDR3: CASSVSGGMHTQYF
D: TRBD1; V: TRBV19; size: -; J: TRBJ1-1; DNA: TGTGCCAGTAGCATGACAGGGGGCCGAGCTTTCTTT; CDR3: CASSMTGGRAFF
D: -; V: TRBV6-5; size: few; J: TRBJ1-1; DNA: TGTGCCAGCAGTTACGGAGGTCCTTTTGAAGCTTTCTTT; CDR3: CASSYGGPFEAFF
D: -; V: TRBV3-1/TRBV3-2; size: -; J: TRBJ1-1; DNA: TGTGCCAGCAGCCAAGCGGGGTTATCTGAAGCTTTCTTT; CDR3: CASSQAGLSEAFF
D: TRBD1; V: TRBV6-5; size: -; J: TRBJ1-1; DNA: TGTGCCAGCAGGAAGACAGGGGGCACTGAAGCTTTCTTT; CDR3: CASRKTGGTEAFF
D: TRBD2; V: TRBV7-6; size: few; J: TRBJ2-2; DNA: TGTGCCAGCAGCCGCCCCCCCACTAGCGGGGGGGCCGCGAACACCGGGGAGCTGTTTTTT; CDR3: CASSRPPTSGGAANTGELFF
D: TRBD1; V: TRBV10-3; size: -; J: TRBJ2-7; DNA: TGTGCCAGCAAGACGGGACAGGGAAGGGGAGAGCAGTACTTC; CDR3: CASKTGQGRGEQYF
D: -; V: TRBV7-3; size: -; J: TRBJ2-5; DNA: TGTGCCAGCAGCTTAACTGTGGGTTCGGGAGAGACCCAGTACTTC; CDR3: CASSLTVGSGETQYF
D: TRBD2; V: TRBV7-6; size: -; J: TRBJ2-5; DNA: TGTGCCAGCAGCTTAGGACTAGCGGGGCGAAAAGAGACCCAGTACTTC; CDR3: CASSLGLAGRKETQYF
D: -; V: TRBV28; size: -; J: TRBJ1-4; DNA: TGTGCCAGCCGGGTAGGGGGGGCTATTGAAAAACTGTTTTTT; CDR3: CASRVGGAIEKLFF
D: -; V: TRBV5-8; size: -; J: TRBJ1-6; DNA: TGTGCCACCCGGGACAATTATAATTCACCCCTCCACTTT; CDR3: CATRDNYNSPLHF
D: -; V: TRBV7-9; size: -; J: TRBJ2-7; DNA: TGTGCCAGCAGCGATACTAGCTTAAACTACGAGCAGTACTTC; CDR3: CASSDTSLNYEQYF
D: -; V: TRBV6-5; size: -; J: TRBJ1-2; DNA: TGTGCCAGCAGAGATGGGCCCGGTCCCCCCTATGGCTACACCTTC; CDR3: CASRDGPGPPYGYTF
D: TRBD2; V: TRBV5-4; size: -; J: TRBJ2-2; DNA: TGTGCCAGCAGCCCCGGGGGGGGAGGGACCGGGGAGCTGTTTTTT; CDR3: CASSPGGGGTGELFF
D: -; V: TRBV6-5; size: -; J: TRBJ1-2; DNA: TGTGCCACCTCTATTACAGTCCCTGGCTATGGCTACACCTTC; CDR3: CATSITVPGYGYTF
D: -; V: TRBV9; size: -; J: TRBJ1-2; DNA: TGTGCCAGCAGCGTAGCTCCGGAGAACTATGGCTACACCTTC; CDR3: CASSVAPENYGYTF
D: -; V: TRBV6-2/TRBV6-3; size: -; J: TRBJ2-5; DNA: TGTGCCAGCAGCACACCACGGGTCGGTGGAGAGACCCAGTACTTC; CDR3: CASSTPRVGGETQYF
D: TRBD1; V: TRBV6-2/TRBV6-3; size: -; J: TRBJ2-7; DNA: TGTGCCAGCAGTGACAGGGTAGGCGAGCAGTACTTC; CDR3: CASSDRVGEQYF
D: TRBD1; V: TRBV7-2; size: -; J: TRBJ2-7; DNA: TGTGCCAGCAGCCGGGGATTGGACAGGGCGGGCGAGCAGTACTTC; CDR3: CASSRGLDRAGEQYF
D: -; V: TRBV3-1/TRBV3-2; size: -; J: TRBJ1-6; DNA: TGTGCCAGCAGCCACGACCGGGGTACCTCACCCCTCCACTTT; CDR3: CASSHDRGTSPLHF
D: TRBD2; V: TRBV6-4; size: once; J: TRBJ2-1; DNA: TGTGCCAGCAGCAGGGAGGGCGCGCCTCAAAATGAGCAGTTCTTC; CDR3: CASSREGAPQNEQFF
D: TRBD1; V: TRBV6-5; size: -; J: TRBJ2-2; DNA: TGTGCCAGCGGGACAGTGAACACCGGGGAGCTGTTTTTT; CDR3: CASGTVNTGELFF
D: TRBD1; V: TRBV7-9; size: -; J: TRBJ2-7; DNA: TGTGCCAGCAGAGGGACAGCACCGAGCGAGCAGTACTTC; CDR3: CASRGTAPSEQYF